This T cell receptor (beta chain) was identified in a study of T cell responses to AZD1222 COVID-19 vaccine. Germline CDR1 and CDR2: MDHEN and SYDVKM. This CDR3 comprises 15 residues. V was clipped by 6 bases and J by 1 base, with 15 bases between them. Only in-frame clones appear in the TCRdb table, and some are missing; sequencing was by immunoSEQ multiplex PCR. The table has some 180,000 clones, 90% to 95% seen once; the top ten hold about 3.5%. Overall study results and limits: Vaccine-related CD4 TCRs covered spike, predominating at 160-218 and 743-854.

As to this clone: The antigen is undetermined.

The material was peripheral blood, obtained 28 days after the second dose of the MenACWY control vaccine. The receptor's source is an adult who received the MenACWY meningococcal vaccine as a control. This rearrangement joins TRBV28 to TRBJ1-2; D may be TRBD1 (6 bases). CDR3: CASRLTGNINYGYTF. The DNA for the CDR3 is TGTGCCAGCAGACTAACAGGGAACATTAACTATGGCTACACCTTC.